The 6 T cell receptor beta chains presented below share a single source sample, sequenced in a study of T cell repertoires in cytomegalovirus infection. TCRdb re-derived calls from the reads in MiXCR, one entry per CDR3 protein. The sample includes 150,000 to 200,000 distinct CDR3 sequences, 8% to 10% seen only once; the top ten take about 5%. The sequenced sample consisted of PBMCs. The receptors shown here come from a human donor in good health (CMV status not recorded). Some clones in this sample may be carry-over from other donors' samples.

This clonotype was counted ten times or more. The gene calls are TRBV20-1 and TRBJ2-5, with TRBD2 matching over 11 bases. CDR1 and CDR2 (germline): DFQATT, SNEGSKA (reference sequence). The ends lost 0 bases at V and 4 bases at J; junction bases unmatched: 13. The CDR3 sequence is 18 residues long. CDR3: CSARDPQVAGGPGETQYF. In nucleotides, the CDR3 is TGCAGTGCTAGAGATCCGCAGGTAGCGGGAGGGCCGGGAGAGACCCAGTACTTC.

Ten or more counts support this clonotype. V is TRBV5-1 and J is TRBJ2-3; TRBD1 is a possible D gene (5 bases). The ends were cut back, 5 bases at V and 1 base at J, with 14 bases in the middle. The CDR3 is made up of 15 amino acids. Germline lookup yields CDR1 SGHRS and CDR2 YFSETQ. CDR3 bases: TGCGCCAGCAGGCCAGGGTTAGCTCGCACAGATACGCAGTATTTT. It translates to CASRPGLARTDTQYF.

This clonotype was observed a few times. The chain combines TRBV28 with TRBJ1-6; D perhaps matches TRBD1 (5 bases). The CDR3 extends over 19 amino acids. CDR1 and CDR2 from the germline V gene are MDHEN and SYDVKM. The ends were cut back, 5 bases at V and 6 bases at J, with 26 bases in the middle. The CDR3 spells CASSIFSGGGVRTNSPLHF. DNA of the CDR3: TGTGCCAGCAGTATATTTAGCGGGGGGGGGGTGCGGACTAATTCACCCCTCCACTTT.

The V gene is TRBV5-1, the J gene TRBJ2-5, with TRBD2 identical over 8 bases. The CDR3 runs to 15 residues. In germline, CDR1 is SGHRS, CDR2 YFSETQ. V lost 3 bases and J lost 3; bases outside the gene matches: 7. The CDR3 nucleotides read TGCGCCAGCAGCTCAGGGCGGGGGGCCGAAGAGACCCAGTACTTC. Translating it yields CASSSGRGAEETQYF.

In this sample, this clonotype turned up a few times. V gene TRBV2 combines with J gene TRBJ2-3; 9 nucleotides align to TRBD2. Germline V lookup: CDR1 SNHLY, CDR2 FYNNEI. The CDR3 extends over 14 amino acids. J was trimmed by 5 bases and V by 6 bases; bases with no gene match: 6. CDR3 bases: TGTGCCAGCAGGTCTAGCGGGGTCGGAGATACGCAGTATTTT. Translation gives CASRSSGVGDTQYF.

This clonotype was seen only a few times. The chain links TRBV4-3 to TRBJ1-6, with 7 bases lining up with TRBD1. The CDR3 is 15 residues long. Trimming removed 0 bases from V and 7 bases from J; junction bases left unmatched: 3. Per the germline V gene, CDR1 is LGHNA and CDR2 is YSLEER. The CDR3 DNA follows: TGCGCCAGCAGCCAAGATAGGGGGCTGAATTCACCCCTCCACTTT. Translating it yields CASSQDRGLNSPLHF.